Each of the 15 T cell receptor beta chains below was sequenced from the same sample in a study of early T cells in non-severe SARS-CoV-2 infection. MiXCR, applied by TCRdb to the 5' RACE reads, yields one record per CDR3 protein. Of approximately 64,000 distinct CDR3 sequences in the sample, over 4% are singletons; the top ten hold 4% to 5%. Sequenced sample: whole blood. These receptor sequences come from an adult who was a healthcare worker with PCR-confirmed SARS-CoV-2 infection or an uninfected control (not recorded which).

This clonotype was seen repeatedly, ten times or more. The J gene is TRBJ1-2, the V gene TRBV7-8; D not resolved. V shed 5 bases and J shed 8 bases, with 15 bases lying between them. This CDR3 has 13 residues. Germline V lookup: CDR1 SGHVS, CDR2 FQNEAQ. Here the CDR3 reads CASSPERAAGYTF. The CDR3 nucleotides read TGTGCCAGCAGCCCCGAACGGGCGGCGGGCTACACCTTC.

This clonotype occurred many times. A read error may account for a junction end that differs from germline. The V gene is TRBV7-2, the J gene TRBJ1-2, with D possibly matching TRBD1 (6 bases). Germline V gene sequence: CDR1 SGHTA, CDR2 FQGNSA. The CDR3 loop spans 15 amino acids. The CDR3 DNA sequence: TGTGCCAGCACCTTAGGCGGGCAGGGGATCTATGGCTACACCTTC. Translating it yields CASTLGGQGIYGYTF.

This clonotype is medium-sized by share. The chain combines TRBV5-1 with TRBJ2-3; D remains ambiguous. The V end was cut by 3 bases, the J end by 0 bases, with 5 bases between. Germline V lookup: CDR1 SGHRS, CDR2 YFSETQ. The length of the CDR3 is 13 residues. Here the CDR3 DNA reads TGCGCCAGCAGCTCCGCTAGCACAGATACGCAGTATTTT. This gives the protein CASSSASTDTQYF. The whole variable domain, filled in from reference TRBV5-1 and TRBJ2-3, reads KAGVTQTPRYLIKTRGQQVTLSCSPISGHRSVSWYQQTPGQGLQFLFEYFSETQRNKGNFPGRFSGRQFSNSRSEMNVSTLELGDSALYLCASSSASTDTQYFGPGTRLTVL.

In its sample, this clonotype was seen many times. This chain links TRBV19 with TRBJ1-6; D gene unclear. Trimming pared 3 bases from V and 9 bases from J, leaving 12 bases between. The CDR3 consists of 14 residues. Germline V gives CDR1 LNHDA, CDR2 SQIVND (reference sequence). DNA of the CDR3: TGTGCCAGTAGTATCGACGGTGGAGGTTCACCCCTCCACTTT. It specifies CASSIDGGGSPLHF.

This clonotype was observed a handful of times. The chain is built from TRBV5-1 and TRBJ2-3; TRBD2 might be the D (6 bases). Trimming took off 4 bases at V and 5 bases at J, with 14 bases between the two ends. The length of the CDR3 is 14 residues. Germline V gene data show CDR1 as SGHRS and CDR2 as YFSETQ. CDR3 residues: CASSLPGDLDTQYF. CDR3 in DNA: TGCGCCAGCAGCCTGCCGGGGGATCTAGATACGCAGTATTTT.

This clonotype turned up a few times. This chain joins TRBV10-3 and TRBJ2-3; TRBD1 might be the D (5 bases). V was clipped by 4 bases and J by 5 bases, with 13 bases between them. The length of the CDR3 is 14 residues. The germline gives CDR1 ENHRY, CDR2 SYGVKD. CDR3 DNA sequence: TGTGCCATCAGTGGGACACAGGAAGGAGATACGCAGTATTTT. Translating gives CAISGTQEGDTQYF.

This clonotype has at least ten counts. The chain employs TRBV7-2 and TRBJ2-3; D possibly matches TRBD1 or TRBD2 (5 bases each). The CDR3 has 13 amino acids. V was shortened by 4 bases and J by 4 bases, with 9 bases between the two germline ends. Per the germline V gene, CDR1 is SGHTA and CDR2 is FQGNSA. The DNA of the CDR3 is TGTGCCAGCAGCTATCGGGGCGCAGATACGCAGTATTTT. Its protein product is CASSYRGADTQYF.

This clonotype was found once. This rearrangement joins TRBV7-9 to TRBJ1-2; D perhaps matches TRBD1 (6 bases). Germline V gene lookup returns CDR1 SEHNR and CDR2 FQNEAQ (reference sequence). The CDR3 has 14 amino acids. The V end lost 5 bases, the J end lost 4 bases, and 14 bases lay between the germline ends. The CDR3 is CASSILDSSYGYTF. The CDR3 DNA reads as TGTGCCAGCAGCATACTGGACAGCTCCTATGGCTACACCTTC.

This clonotype was picked up many times. The V call is TRBV20-1, the J call TRBJ1-4; D gene unclear. In germline, CDR1 is DFQATT, CDR2 SNEGSKA (reference sequence). Trimming took off 0 bases at V and 8 bases at J, with 10 bases between the two ends. The CDR3 runs to 13 residues. CDR3 region: CSARDAISEKLFF. As DNA, the CDR3 is TGCAGTGCTAGAGACGCCATTAGCGAAAAACTGTTTTTT.

This chain uses TRBV27 with TRBJ1-1; no clear D. V dropped 3 bases and J dropped 0 bases, with 11 bases sitting between them. The CDR3 consists of 15 residues. Germline CDR1 and CDR2: MNHEY and SMNVEV (reference sequence). Here the CDR3 DNA reads TGTGCCAGCAGTTTCCTTGGAAATATGAACACTGAAGCTTTCTTT. Its protein is CASSFLGNMNTEAFF.

This clonotype was counted at least ten times. V is TRBV5-1 and J is TRBJ2-7, with a possible D match to TRBD2 (6 bases). V was cut by 0 bases and J by 6 bases, with 10 bases left in between. CDR1 is SGHRS, CDR2 YFSETQ, per germline. The CDR3 is 13 amino acids. CDR3 DNA sequence: TGCGCCAGCAGCTTGGGGAGGGCATCCGAGCAGTACTTC. Translation: CASSLGRASEQYF.

The table lists this clonotype with a few counts. The chain links TRBV7-2 to TRBJ2-1; D may correspond to TRBD1 or TRBD2 (5 bases each). Germline CDR1 reads SGHTA; CDR2 reads FQGNSA. V lost 1 base to trimming and J lost 0 bases, with 7 bases between them. The CDR3 length is 15 residues. The DNA for the CDR3 is TGTGCCAGCAGCTTAGTCGGGACCTCCTACAATGAGCAGTTCTTC. Translated, it gives CASSLVGTSYNEQFF.

This clonotype was counted many times. This rearrangement joins TRBV6-1 to TRBJ2-1; 8 bases fit TRBD1. CDR3 length equals 14 residues. The germline CDR1 and CDR2 sequences are MNHNS and SASEGT. The V gene end was trimmed by 6 bases and the J gene end by 7 bases; junction bases not matched to a gene: 8. The CDR3 is CASSARTGRNEQFF. The CDR3 region has the DNA TGTGCCAGCAGCGCTAGGACAGGGAGGAATGAGCAGTTCTTC.

Ten or more counts support this clonotype. The chain couples TRBV3-1 to TRBJ1-6; 7 nucleotides line up with TRBD1. The CDR3 covers 15 residues. The V gene's germline CDR1 is LGHDT and CDR2 YNNKEL (reference sequence). The V gene end was trimmed by 1 base and the J gene end by 4 bases; junction bases not matched to a gene: 1. The CDR3 is CASSQGQGYNSPLHF. In DNA form, the CDR3 reads TGTGCCAGCAGCCAAGGACAGGGTTATAATTCACCCCTCCACTTT.

This clonotype has at least ten counts. The chain recombines TRBV5-1 with TRBJ2-6; D remains unclear. The CDR3 length is 16 residues. Trimming took off 6 bases at V and 0 bases at J, with 13 bases between the two ends. Germline CDR1 is SGHRS and CDR2 is YFSETQ. The CDR3 reads CASTDSPSSGANVLTF. As DNA, the CDR3 is TGCGCCAGCACAGATTCACCGAGCTCTGGGGCCAACGTCCTGACTTTC.